The 32 T cell receptor beta chains below come from one sample, sequenced in a study of identical twins. TCRdb itself ran the 5' RACE reads through MiXCR, one entry per CDR3 protein. The sample includes about 430,000 distinct CDR3 sequences, about 18% of them seen just once. Sequenced: naive T cells sorted from blood. These receptor sequences come from a man in his fifties in good health.

The chain links TRBV5-1 to TRBJ2-5; 7 nucleotides match TRBD2. V lost 0 bases and J lost 5; bases outside the gene matches: 7. Germline-derived CDR1 and CDR2 are SGHRS and YFSETQ. This CDR3 is 15 amino acids long. The CDR3 DNA reads as TGCGCCAGCAGCTTGGGATCCCAGGGAGGGGAGACCCAGTACTTC. Translated: CASSLGSQGGETQYF.

Only a few counts were recorded for this clonotype. This sequence joins TRBV25-1 and TRBJ2-1; the D gene is possibly TRBD1 (5 bases). Looked up from germline, CDR1 is MGHDK and CDR2 is SYGVNS. The CDR3 consists of 16 residues. V was shortened by 5 bases and J by 5 bases, with 19 bases between the two germline ends. CDR3 sequence (DNA): TGTGCCAGCAGTTTCCACCTCCTCGACAGTGACAATGAGCAGTTCTTC. Protein product: CASSFHLLDSDNEQFF.

This clonotype occurred a few times. The rearrangement joins TRBV10-3 to TRBJ2-1, with 12 bases that match TRBD1. Trimming cost V 5 bases and J 7 bases; bases outside gene matches: 6. The germline CDR1 and CDR2 sequences are ENHRY and SYGVKD. The CDR3 length is 15 residues. CDR3 in DNA: TGTGCCATCAGTCCGGGACAGGGGGCGAGGAATGAGCAGTTCTTC. Its translation: CAISPGQGARNEQFF.

The sample holds many counts of this clonotype. The CDR3: CASSPPRGDTQYF. As DNA, the CDR3 is TGTGCCAGCAGCCCCCCTCGAGGGGATACGCAGTATTTT. The chain is built from TRBV5-6 and TRBJ2-3, with D possibly being TRBD2 (5 bases). Germline CDR1 reads SGHDT; CDR2 reads YYEEEE. CDR3 length: 13 residues. V shed 4 bases and J shed 6 bases, with 12 bases lying between them. Full variable domain (remainder filled in from reference TRBV5-6 and TRBJ2-3): DAGVTQSPTHLIKTRGQQVTLRCSPKSGHDTVSWYQQALGQGPQFIFQYYEEEERQRGNFPDRFSGHQFPNYSSELNVNALLLGDSALYLCASSPPRGDTQYFGPGTRLTVL.

CDR3 nucleotides: TGTGCCAGCACCACTTTTGGGGAGGAGGGCTACAATGAGCAGTTCTTC. Translating gives CASTTFGEEGYNEQFF. This sequence joins TRBV7-6 and TRBJ2-1; the D gene is possibly TRBD2 (6 bases). Germline assignment: CDR1 SGHVS and CDR2 FNYEAQ. This CDR3 is 16 amino acids long. V shed 7 bases and J shed 3 bases, with 19 bases lying between them. The full variable domain, with the rest looked up from reference TRBV7-6 and TRBJ2-1, is GAGVSQSPRYKVTKRGQDVALRCDPISGHVSLYWYRQALGQGPEFLTYFNYEAQQDKSGLPNDRFSAERPEGSISTLTIQRTEQRDSAMYRCASTTFGEEGYNEQFFGPGTRLTVL.

CDR3 nucleotide sequence: TGCAGTGCTGGCCACAGGGGGCGGCGGAATGGCTACACCTTC. Amino acids: CSAGHRGRRNGYTF. The chain is built from TRBV20-1 and TRBJ1-2, with 9 bases matching TRBD1. CDR3 length equals 14 residues. Germline V gene lookup returns CDR1 DFQATT and CDR2 SNEGSKA (reference sequence). Trimming removed 5 bases from V and 6 bases from J; junction bases left unmatched: 10.

This clonotype was detected once. The V gene is TRBV5-1, the J gene TRBJ1-1; 9 bases are shared with TRBD1. The CDR3 is 16 amino acids. Per germline, CDR1 SGHRS and CDR2 YFSETQ. The trim removed 4 bases at V and 0 bases at J, leaving 7 bases unmatched. The CDR3, as DNA: TGCGCCAGCAGCAGCGGGACAGGGCTATTGAACACTGAAGCTTTCTTT. Protein product: CASSSGTGLLNTEAFF.

This clonotype has only a few counts. The chain carries TRBV6-1 and TRBJ1-1, with 7 bases lining up with TRBD1. V was pared by 3 bases and J by 0 bases, with 1 base of the junction left unmatched. The CDR3 consists of 14 residues. Germline CDR1 MNHNS, CDR2 SASEGT. CDR3 in DNA: TGTGCCAGCAGTGACGGGACAGTGAACACTGAAGCTTTCTTT. Translation: CASSDGTVNTEAFF.

There are a few counts of this clonotype. The chain recombines TRBV6-2 or TRBV6-3 with TRBJ1-1; D might be TRBD1 (5 bases). Germline V gene sequence: CDR1 MNHEY, CDR2 SVGEGT. V was trimmed by 6 bases and J by 0 bases, leaving 20 bases between them. This CDR3 spans 17 amino acids. CDR3 in amino acids: CASRQWSDTDMNTEAFF. CDR3 bases: TGTGCCAGCAGACAGTGGTCGGACACGGATATGAACACTGAAGCTTTCTTT.

The chain links TRBV28 to TRBJ2-5; 9 bases match TRBD1. The CDR3 is 13 amino acids. Germline CDR1 is MDHEN and CDR2 is SYDVKM. Losses at the gene ends were 5 bases for V and 5 bases for J; bases not matched to a gene: 3. This CDR3 is CASSGGQGETQYF. The CDR3 DNA reads as TGTGCCAGCAGTGGAGGACAGGGGGAGACCCAGTACTTC.

This clonotype was counted a few times. The chain recombines TRBV29-1 with TRBJ2-2, with a tentative D call TRBD1 (5 bases). Per the germline V gene, CDR1 is SQVTM and CDR2 is ANQGSEA. V was cut by 7 bases and J by 2 bases, with 14 bases left in between. There are 14 residues in the CDR3. DNA of the CDR3: TGCAGCGCCCGTAGGGGAATCAACACCGGGGAGCTGTTTTTT. Its protein product is CSARRGINTGELFF.

The rearrangement joins TRBV4-3 to TRBJ2-1; 8 bases fit TRBD2. The CDR3 is 16 residues long. Germline CDR1 reads LGHNA; CDR2 reads YSLEER. V lost 0 bases to trimming and J lost 5 bases; unmatched junction nucleotides: 6. The CDR3 spells CASSQDVGGGNNEQFF. The CDR3 region has the DNA TGCGCCAGCAGCCAAGATGTTGGCGGGGGGAACAATGAGCAGTTCTTC.

The chain carries TRBV7-2 and TRBJ2-3; D not certain. Germline assignment: CDR1 SGHTA and CDR2 FQGNSA. This CDR3 has 15 residues. Trimming took off 1 base at V and 1 base at J, with 9 bases between the two ends. The CDR3 sequence is CASSLVGFGTDTQYF. DNA for the CDR3: TGTGCCAGCAGCTTAGTAGGGTTCGGCACAGATACGCAGTATTTT. Full variable domain (outside the CDR3, taken from reference TRBV7-2 and TRBJ2-3): GAGVSQSPSNKVTEKGKDVELRCDPISGHTALYWYRQSLGQGLEFLIYFQGNSAPDKSGLPSDRFSAERTGGSVSTLTIQRTQQEDSAVYLCASSLVGFGTDTQYFGPGTRLTVL.

This clonotype was seen a few times. The genes are TRBV12-3 or TRBV12-4 and TRBJ2-3; no clear D. V lost 4 bases and J lost 8, with 16 bases in between. This CDR3 spans 14 amino acids. CDR3 sequence: CASSSTGPLGTQYF. DNA of the CDR3: TGTGCCAGCAGTTCCACCGGTCCATTGGGTACGCAGTATTTT.

This clonotype was counted ten times or more. CDR3 amino acids: CASSLEATLSYEQYF. The CDR3 nucleotides are TGTGCCAGCAGCTTAGAGGCTACGCTCTCCTACGAGCAGTACTTC. V gene TRBV7-6 combines with J gene TRBJ2-7; no reliable D call. Trimming removed 1 base at V and 0 bases at J, with 10 bases between. The V gene's germline CDR1 is SGHVS and CDR2 FNYEAQ. The CDR3 runs to 15 residues.

This rearrangement joins TRBV20-1 to TRBJ2-2, with unresolved D. Trimming shortened V by 3 bases and J by 2 bases, and 7 bases separated the two germline ends. Per the germline V gene, CDR1 is DFQATT and CDR2 is SNEGSKA (reference sequence). The CDR3 spans 13 residues. The CDR3 sequence is CSARASNTGELFF. The CDR3 coding sequence is TGCAGTGCTAGGGCCAGCAACACCGGGGAGCTGTTTTTT.

CDR3 coding DNA: TGCAGTGCTAGGGGGGTGGGACTAGCGGGAGTCTACGAGCAGTACTTC. Its translation: CSARGVGLAGVYEQYF. The chain uses TRBV20-1 and TRBJ2-7; TRBD2 aligns across 14 bases. Trimming took 3 bases from V and 3 from J; bases not matched to a gene: 7. The CDR3 totals 16 residues. Germline values: CDR1 DFQATT, CDR2 SNEGSKA (reference sequence).

This clonotype was counted ten times or more. The chain is built from TRBV18 and TRBJ1-2, with no clear D. The V gene lost 0 bases and the J gene lost 2 bases, with 10 bases spanning the gap. Germline CDR1 and CDR2: KGHSH and LQKENI. This CDR3 region has 15 residues. The CDR3: CASSPPTVRNYGYTF. DNA of the CDR3: TGTGCCAGCTCACCACCGACCGTCAGGAACTATGGCTACACCTTC.

In this sample, this clonotype turned up a few times. This chain uses TRBV20-1 with TRBJ1-1, with unresolved D. There are 11 residues in the CDR3. Germline lookup yields CDR1 DFQATT and CDR2 SNEGSKA (reference sequence). Trimming took 6 bases from V and 6 from J, leaving 11 bases between them. The CDR3 sequence: CSATAAPEAFF. CDR3 DNA: TGCAGTGCCACCGCGGCCCCTGAAGCTTTCTTT.

Details on this clonotype: Possible read error: a much larger clone is one base away. This chain links TRBV20-1 with TRBJ1-6; D is unclear. The germline V gene encodes CDR1 DFQATT and CDR2 SNEGSKA (reference sequence). The CDR3 extends over 14 amino acids. CDR3 region: CSALSGSNNSPLPF. The DNA for the CDR3 is TGCAGTGCCCTCTCTGGCAGTAATAATTCACCCCTCCCCTTT.

This clonotype was counted many times. The chain joins TRBV6-1 to TRBJ2-7; 9 bases line up with TRBD2. V lost 7 bases to trimming and J lost 4 bases; unmatched junction nucleotides: 5. CDR3 length: 13 residues. Germline CDR1 reads MNHNS; CDR2 reads SASEGT. The DNA of the CDR3 is TGTGCCAGCACCCCGGGACTAGCTTACGAGCAGTACTTC. It codes for CASTPGLAYEQYF.

V gene TRBV4-1 combines with J gene TRBJ1-4; 7 nucleotides line up with TRBD1. Looked up from germline, CDR1 is MGHRA and CDR2 is YSYEKL. Trimming took 1 base from V and 5 from J; bases not matched to a gene: 4. The CDR3 is 15 amino acids. CDR3 coding DNA: TGCGCCAGCAGCCAAGGACAGGGCCTGAATGAAAAACTGTTTTTT. Translated, it gives CASSQGQGLNEKLFF.

This clonotype was seen more than once but under ten times. The chain combines TRBV5-1 with TRBJ2-6, with TRBD1 matching 8 bases. The length of the CDR3 is 15 residues. After removal of 4 bases from V and 2 bases from J, the junction contained 2 bases not matched to a gene. Germline CDR1 SGHRS, CDR2 YFSETQ. The CDR3 nucleotides are TGCGCCAGCAGCCTACAGGGGGCTGGGGCCAACGTCCTGACTTTC. Amino acids: CASSLQGAGANVLTF.

This chain uses TRBV20-1 with TRBJ2-7, with D tentatively TRBD1 or TRBD2 (5 bases each). CDR1 and CDR2 (germline): DFQATT, SNEGSKA (reference sequence). The CDR3 is made up of 12 amino acids. The V gene lost 8 bases and the J gene lost 7 bases, with 18 bases spanning the gap. The CDR3 DNA reads TGCAGTTTACCGGGACCGGTGCGGGAGCAGTACTTC. As protein: CSLPGPVREQYF.

The CDR3 here is CSASTSGSQYF. The CDR3 nucleotides read TGCAGTGCTAGCACTAGCGGGAGTCAGTACTTC. The genes are TRBV20-1 and TRBJ2-5; 11 nucleotides align to TRBD2. The CDR3 is 11 residues long. Germline V CDR1 and CDR2: DFQATT, SNEGSKA (reference sequence). V dropped 3 bases and J dropped 11; count of bases not matched to a gene: 2.

This clonotype showed up many times. This chain joins TRBV28 and TRBJ2-7; 7 nucleotides match TRBD1. Trimming took 6 bases from V and 2 from J; bases not matched to a gene: 10. The CDR3 is made up of 15 amino acids. Germline V CDR1 and CDR2: MDHEN, SYDVKM. For the CDR3, the DNA is TGTGCCAGCAGGACTATGGGGACAGCAACCTACGAGCAGTACTTC. Protein product: CASRTMGTATYEQYF.

A few counts support this clonotype. The V call is TRBV7-2, the J call TRBJ2-7, with 9 bases that match TRBD2. There are 15 residues in the CDR3. Trimming took 3 bases from V and 6 from J; bases not matched to a gene: 9. Germline CDR1 is SGHTA and CDR2 is FQGNSA. CDR3 nucleotide sequence: TGTGCCAGCAGCTTCGGTATAGCGGGAGACGGCGAGCAGTACTTC. Protein: CASSFGIAGDGEQYF.

This clonotype was seen a few times. The rearrangement uses TRBV7-8 and TRBJ2-1, with 7 bases lining up with TRBD1. The germline CDR1 and CDR2 sequences are SGHVS and FQNEAQ. The V and J ends lost 5 bases and 4 bases, in that order; junction bases with no gene match: 11. This CDR3 is built from 16 residues. Here the CDR3 DNA reads TGTGCCAGCAGCCACCCGAGGGGACAGAGATACAATGAGCAGTTCTTC. Residues: CASSHPRGQRYNEQFF. The variable domain in full, with the rest retrieved from reference TRBV7-8 and TRBJ2-1, is GAGVSQSPRYKVAKRGQDVALRCDPISGHVSLFWYQQALGQGPEFLTYFQNEAQLDKSGLPSDRFFAERPEGSVSTLKIQRTQQEDSAVYLCASSHPRGQRYNEQFFGPGTRLTVL.

This chain uses TRBV29-1 with TRBJ2-3; tentative D call: TRBD1 (6 bases). The V and J ends lost 3 bases and 6 bases respectively, with 7 bases between them. From germline, CDR1 is SQVTM and CDR2 ANQGSEA. CDR3 length equals 11 residues. The CDR3 bases are TGCAGCGTTGACACAGGGGATACGCAGTATTTT. Residues: CSVDTGDTQYF.

This clonotype has ten or more counts. The rearrangement uses TRBV29-1 and TRBJ2-7, with 7 bases that match TRBD1. Germline trimming cut 4 bases from V and 5 bases from J; bases unmatched to any gene: 2. CDR3 length: 11 residues. Germline CDR1 SQVTM, CDR2 ANQGSEA. The CDR3 spells CSVGTGDEQYF. The CDR3 DNA is TGCAGCGTTGGTACAGGGGACGAGCAGTACTTC.

This clonotype has more than one count but fewer than ten. The chain has TRBV27 and TRBJ2-1; the match to TRBD1 covers 9 bases. Unmatched junction bases numbered 8, after V lost 5 bases and J lost 9 bases. In germline, CDR1 is MNHEY, CDR2 SMNVEV (reference sequence). The CDR3 has 14 amino acids. In DNA, the CDR3 is TGTGCCAGCAGTGCCGGGACAGGGTCTGGTGAGCAGTTCTTC. It yields the protein CASSAGTGSGEQFF.

This clonotype was counted many times. V is TRBV6-2 or TRBV6-3 and J is TRBJ2-6; either TRBD1 or TRBD2 may supply D (5 bases each). The CDR3 contains 18 residues. Germline V gene lookup returns CDR1 MNHEY and CDR2 SVGEGT. The germline V and J ends were trimmed by 7 bases and 0 bases, with 19 bases remaining between them. The DNA for the CDR3 is TGTGCCAGCACCGTACCCGGGACGGGTCGCTCTGGGGCCAACGTCCTGACTTTC. Its translation: CASTVPGTGRSGANVLTF.